The clone carrying this TCR beta chain was recorded many times. The V and J ends lost 4 bases and 2 bases respectively, with 9 bases between them. The CDR3 length is 14 residues. The data were obtained in a study of human T cells and chemical hapten exposure. Indicated time point: pre-sensitization, week 0. Treatment: therapeutic diphenylcyclopropenone sensitization with weekly scalp DPC. From the RACE reads, TCRdb called clonotypes with MiXCR, one entry per CDR3 protein. The sample lists 240,000 or so distinct CDR3 sequences; about 8.6% were seen once. The source was whole blood, collected in connection with sensitization to the hapten diphenylcyclopropenone (DPC). This TCR derives from a woman aged 35 to 49 with alopecia areata. Some clones in this sample may be carry-over from other donors' samples. J is TRBJ1-5 and V is TRBV12-3 or TRBV12-4; D remains ambiguous. The DNA for the CDR3 is TGTGCCAGCAGTTCCACAGACCGCAATCAGCCCCAGCATTTT. Translating gives CASSSTDRNQPQHF.